This TCR beta chain was retrieved from a study of technical replicates of blood from several donors (dated by TCRdb to the late 2010s). Trimming accounts for 2 bases at V and 7 bases at J, while the number of junction bases matched to no gene is 8. CDR1 WNHNN and CDR2 SYGVQD are derived from the germline V gene (reference sequence). The CDR3 holds 14 amino acids from the cysteine to the phenylalanine. Only the CDR3 portion is preserved as DNA: 42 bases, with reading frame beginning at the first base. Receptors were amplified or captured by the immunoSEQ multiplex PCR assay. TCRdb took this table from immuneACCESS and kept in-frame rearrangements with V and J called. Such tables lack part of the clones; where checked against another copy, unresolved V genes explain under half of the gap, and the rest is unexplained. For this sample there are tens of thousands of clones; approximately 96% appear just once. The top ten clones comprise approximately 0.41% of the sample.

Regarding this clone: Its antigen remains unidentified. Base-call qualities are not available, and no considerably larger clone is one nucleotide away.

The specimen was T cells isolated from PBMCs. Recombination connected TRBV10-1 to TRBJ2-7; TRBD2 agrees with 7 junctional bases. This receptor was obtained from a human donor in good health. The DNA sequence reads TGCGCCAGCAGTGAGCCCGGGAGGTCCGGGGAGCAGTACTTC. Its translation is CASSEPGRSGEQYF.